This TCR beta chain appears in the sequencing data of a study of CD4 and CD8 cells across lung adenocarcinoma regions. Donors had localized lung adenocarcinoma, a non-small cell lung cancer. Germline CDR1 MNHEY, CDR2 SVGAGI. The CDR3 extends over 15 amino acids. Remarks on this clonotype: At one end the junction does not follow the germline gene, possibly because of a read error.

TCRdb reprocessed the PCR reads with MiXCR, giving one entry per CDR3 protein. The sample includes over 4,500 distinct CDR3 sequences, approximately 50% of them seen just once. The gene calls are TRBV6-5 and TRBJ2-3; D gene unclear. This receptor was obtained from a male donor with lung adenocarcinoma. The CD4 and CD8 labels of this study may be unreliable. Input material: CD4+ T cells from the margin of a lung tumor. The CDR3 nucleotides are TGTGCCAGCAGACTCCAGTCCGGAATTCCAGAGACGCAGTATTTT. Encoded protein: CASRLQSGIPETQYF.